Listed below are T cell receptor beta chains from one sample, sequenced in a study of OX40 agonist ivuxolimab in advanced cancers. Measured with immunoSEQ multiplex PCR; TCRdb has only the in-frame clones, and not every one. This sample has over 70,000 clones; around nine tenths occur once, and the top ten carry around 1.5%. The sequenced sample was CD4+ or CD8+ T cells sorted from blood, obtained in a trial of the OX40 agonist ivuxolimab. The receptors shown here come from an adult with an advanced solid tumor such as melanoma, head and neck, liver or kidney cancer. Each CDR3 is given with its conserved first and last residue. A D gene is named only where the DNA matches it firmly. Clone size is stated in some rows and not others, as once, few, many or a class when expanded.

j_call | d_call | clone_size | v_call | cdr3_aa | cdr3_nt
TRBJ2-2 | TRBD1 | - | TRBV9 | CASRSGTGVGGELFF | TGTGCCAGCAGGTCCGGGACAGGGGTCGGCGGGGAGCTGTTTTTT
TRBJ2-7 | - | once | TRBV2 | CASQREYGPYEQYF | TGTGCCAGCCAACGTGAGTACGGCCCCTACGAGCAGTACTTC
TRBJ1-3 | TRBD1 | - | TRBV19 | CASSISGRGPDTIYF | TGTGCCAGTAGTATCTCGGGCAGGGGGCCGGACACCATATATTTT
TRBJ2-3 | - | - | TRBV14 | CASSQDLGDTQYF | TGTGCCAGCAGCCAAGATCTTGGGGATACGCAGTATTTT
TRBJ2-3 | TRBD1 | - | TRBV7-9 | CASRYGDRETDTQYF | TGTGCCAGCAGATACGGAGACAGGGAAACAGATACGCAGTATTTT
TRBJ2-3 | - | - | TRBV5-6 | CTSSSGLVGGADGTDTQYF | TGTACCAGCAGCTCCGGGCTGGTCGGAGGGGCCGATGGGACAGATACGCAGTATTTT
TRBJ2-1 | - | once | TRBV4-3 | CASSQGIGQGENEQFF | TGCGCCAGCAGCCAAGGTATAGGGCAAGGCGAGAATGAGCAGTTCTTC
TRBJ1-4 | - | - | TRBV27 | CASGIFRDINEKLFF | TGTGCCAGCGGGATCTTTCGGGACATTAATGAAAAACTGTTTTTT
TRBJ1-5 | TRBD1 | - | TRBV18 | CASSQDRDSQPQHF | TGTGCCAGCTCGCAGGACAGGGACAGTCAGCCCCAGCATTTT
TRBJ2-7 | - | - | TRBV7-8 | CASSLGYRVGEQYF | TGTGCCAGCAGCTTGGGTTACAGGGTCGGCGAGCAGTACTTC
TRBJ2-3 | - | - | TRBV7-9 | CASSLRTARTDTQYF | TGTGCCAGCAGCTTACGTACGGCGAGGACAGATACGCAGTATTTT
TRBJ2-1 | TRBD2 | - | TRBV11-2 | CASSRTSYNEQFF | TGTGCCAGCAGCCGGACTAGCTACAATGAGCAGTTCTTC
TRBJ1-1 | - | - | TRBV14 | CASSPPGLMNTEAFF | TGTGCCAGCAGCCCCCCAGGACTCATGAACACTGAAGCTTTCTTT
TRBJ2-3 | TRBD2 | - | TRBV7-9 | CASSLSVVAGVLDTQYF | TGTGCCAGCTCGTTGTCAGTCGTAGCGGGGGTTCTAGATACGCAGTATTTT
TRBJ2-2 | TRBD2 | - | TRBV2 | CASSSGTRVTGELFF | TGTGCCAGCAGTTCCGGGACTAGGGTGACCGGGGAGCTGTTTTTT
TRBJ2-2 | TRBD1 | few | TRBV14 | CASSAIKGARDTGELFF | TGTGCCAGCTCAGCCATAAAGGGGGCGCGGGACACCGGGGAGCTGTTTTTT